The 25 T cell receptor beta chains listed next were all sequenced from one sample in a study of memory CD4+ T cells and cytomegalovirus serostatus. The sort gate was single viable CD3+CD4+CD8-CD45RO+ cells for memory CD4+ T cells. Clones were read by immunoSEQ multiplex PCR, and TCRdb kept only the in-frame ones, dropping some. The sample carries some 50,000 clones, 70% to 80% recorded once. Sequencing was done on a sample of memory CD4+ T cells from blood. The receptors originated from an adult in good health and CMV-seronegative.

This clone was detected a few times. The rearrangement uses TRBV6-4 and TRBJ1-2, with TRBD1 matching 10 bases. CDR1 and CDR2 (germline): MRHNA, SNTAGT. With 4 bases clipped from V and 4 bases from J, the junction kept 6 bases outside the gene matches. This CDR3 has 15 residues. In DNA form, the CDR3 reads TGTGCCAGCAGTGCCGTGACAGGGGGCTCCTATGGCTACACCTTC. Translated, it gives CASSAVTGGSYGYTF.

This chain connects TRBV18 to TRBJ2-3, with TRBD2 identical over 7 bases. The CDR3 extends over 15 amino acids. J gave up 5 bases and V 3 bases, and 8 bases lay outside the gene matches. CDR1 is KGHSH, CDR2 LQKENI, per germline. The CDR3 protein is CASSPSAGRVDTQYF. Written as DNA, the CDR3 is TGTGCCAGCTCACCGTCAGCGGGAAGGGTAGATACGCAGTATTTT.

The rearrangement uses TRBV19 and TRBJ1-5, with D perhaps matching TRBD1 (6 bases). The CDR3 spans 15 residues. The V end lost 7 bases, the J end lost 2 bases, and 15 bases lay between the germline ends. Germline V gene lookup returns CDR1 LNHDA and CDR2 SQIVND (reference sequence). CDR3 in DNA: TGTGCCAGTACCCGGGACACTCGGGGCAATCAGCCCCAGCATTTT. As protein: CASTRDTRGNQPQHF.

The rearrangement joins TRBV9 to TRBJ1-3; D gene ambiguous. The CDR3 is made up of 15 amino acids. Germline V gene data show CDR1 as SGDLS and CDR2 as YYNGEE. Trimming pared 3 bases from V and 0 bases from J, leaving 10 bases between. The chain's CDR3 is CASSASQVSGNTIYF. CDR3 sequence (DNA): TGTGCCAGCAGCGCTAGCCAGGTCTCTGGAAACACCATATATTTT.

V and J are TRBV7-2 and TRBJ2-4; 10 positions agree with TRBD2. Germline V lookup: CDR1 SGHTA, CDR2 FQGNSA. This CDR3 spans 15 amino acids. V lost 3 bases, J lost 3 bases, and 2 bases stayed unmatched. CDR3 sequence (DNA): TGTGCCAGCAGCTTTGCTAGCGGGGGCAAAAACATTCAGTACTTC. Its translation: CASSFASGGKNIQYF.

For the CDR3, the DNA is TGTGCCAGCTCACCCGGGTCTAGCGGGGACAATGAGCAGTTCTTC. Translated: CASSPGSSGDNEQFF. The rearrangement uses TRBV18 and TRBJ2-1; 9 bases map to TRBD2. The CDR3 spans 15 residues. V shed 3 bases, J shed 5 bases, and the junction held 5 bases outside the gene matches. Germline CDR1 reads KGHSH; CDR2 reads LQKENI.

The J gene is TRBJ2-3, the V gene TRBV7-2, with D tentatively TRBD1 (5 bases). CDR3 length: 15 residues. Germline V gene data show CDR1 as SGHTA and CDR2 as FQGNSA. The germline V and J ends were trimmed by 4 bases and 2 bases, with 13 bases remaining between them. As DNA, the CDR3 is TGTGCCAGCAGCTCTTTTCGACAGTACACAGATACGCAGTATTTT. It translates to CASSSFRQYTDTQYF.

This clone was recorded only once. The chain recombines TRBV20-1 with TRBJ1-4; the D is unclear. V lost 2 bases and J 2 bases, leaving 0 bases between the germline ends. The germline V gene has CDR1 DFQATT and CDR2 SNEGSKA (reference sequence). The CDR3 runs 11 residues. CDR3 nucleotides: TGCAGTGCTAGAACTAATGAAAAACTGTTTTTT. It yields the protein CSARTNEKLFF.

The chain joins TRBV5-1 to TRBJ2-1; the match to TRBD2 covers 9 bases. The ends lost 1 base at V and 9 bases at J; junction bases unmatched: 8. The CDR3 is 15 residues long. From germline, CDR1 is SGHRS and CDR2 YFSETQ. The CDR3 DNA is TGCGCCAGCAGCTTGTACGTAGCGGGAGTTCGTGAGCAGTTCTTC. This encodes CASSLYVAGVREQFF.

V gene TRBV6-6 combines with J gene TRBJ1-1, with D perhaps TRBD1 (5 bases). The CDR3 is made up of 14 amino acids. Per the germline V gene, CDR1 is MNHNY and CDR2 is SVGAGI (reference sequence). Trimming pared 6 bases from V and 6 bases from J, leaving 17 bases between. The chain's CDR3 is CASRPDGTVSEAFF. DNA of the CDR3: TGTGCCAGCAGGCCCGATGGGACGGTGTCTGAAGCTTTCTTT.

The J gene is TRBJ2-2, the V gene TRBV4-2; 12 positions match TRBD2. Germline V gene lookup returns CDR1 LGHNA and CDR2 YNFKEQ. Trimming removed 4 bases from V and 1 base from J; junction bases left unmatched: 1. The CDR3 totals 16 residues. The CDR3 bases are TGTGCCAGCAGCCCACTAGCGGGGGGGAACACCGGGGAGCTGTTTTTT. Protein sequence: CASSPLAGGNTGELFF.

This clone was seen a handful of times. The chain uses TRBV27 and TRBJ2-5, with 10 nucleotides matching TRBD2. J lost 4 bases, V lost 8 bases, and 13 bases had no gene match. CDR1 and CDR2 from the germline V gene are MNHEY and SMNVEV (reference sequence). The CDR3 has 16 residues. This CDR3 reads CASHLSGTSVRETQYF. In nucleotides, the CDR3 is TGTGCCAGCCACCTATCCGGGACTAGCGTACGAGAGACCCAGTACTTC.

The chain carries TRBV7-2 and TRBJ1-1, with D possibly matching TRBD1 (5 bases). CDR3 length: 14 residues. Germline V gene lookup returns CDR1 SGHTA and CDR2 FQGNSA. V was shortened by 5 bases and J by 1 base, with 11 bases between the two germline ends. The CDR3 DNA sequence: TGTGCCAGCAGCCAACAGGTCACGAACACTGAAGCTTTCTTT. Protein: CASSQQVTNTEAFF.

The chain recombines TRBV28 with TRBJ1-2; possibly TRBD1 for D (5 bases). Trimming shortened V by 6 bases and J by 1 base, and 24 bases separated the two germline ends. The CDR3 runs 18 residues. Per germline, CDR1 MDHEN and CDR2 SYDVKM. The CDR3 loop is CASRGGSSRGLLNYGYTF. The CDR3, as DNA: TGTGCCAGCAGAGGAGGGTCGTCTAGGGGACTTCTTAACTATGGCTACACCTTC.

This clone has a handful of counts. This chain connects TRBV19 to TRBJ1-1, with D unclear. Germline CDR1 is LNHDA and CDR2 is SQIVND (reference sequence). The length of the CDR3 is 16 residues. V was cut by 10 bases and J by 6 bases, with 27 bases left in between. The chain's CDR3 is CATSTKNRRAGAEAFF. As DNA, the CDR3 is TGTGCCACCTCAACTAAGAATCGACGGGCTGGGGCTGAAGCTTTCTTT.

This clone was seen a handful of times. The CDR3 DNA sequence: TGTGCCAGCAGAGGGGATTACAGGGGTCAGCCCCAGCATTTT. Translated: CASRGDYRGQPQHF. This chain uses TRBV28 with TRBJ1-5, with 7 bases aligning to TRBD1. The J segment lost 6 bases and the V segment lost 6 bases, leaving 8 bases of the junction unmatched. Per the germline V gene, CDR1 is MDHEN and CDR2 is SYDVKM. The CDR3 extends over 14 amino acids.

This clone showed up just a few times. J is TRBJ1-6 and V is TRBV15; no reliable D call. Germline assignment: CDR1 LNHNV and CDR2 YYDKDF (reference sequence). This CDR3 comprises 13 residues. Deletions cut 1 base from V and 7 bases from J, with 5 bases between. This chain's CDR3 is CATSRGPNSPLHF. The CDR3 DNA reads as TGTGCCACCAGCAGAGGACCGAATTCACCCCTCCACTTT. The full variable domain, completed using reference TRBV15 and TRBJ1-6, is DAMVIQNPRYQVTQFGKPVTLSCSQTLNHNVMYWYQQKSSQAPKLLFHYYDKDFNNEADTPDNFQSRRPNTSFCFLDIRSPGLGDTAMYLCATSRGPNSPLHFGNGTRLTVT.

V usage is TRBV5-1 and J usage is TRBJ1-2; D possibly corresponds to TRBD1 (6 bases). Germline values: CDR1 SGHRS, CDR2 YFSETQ. Trimming shortened V by 5 bases and J by 8 bases, and 10 bases separated the two germline ends. The CDR3 extends over 11 amino acids. The CDR3, as DNA: TGCGCCAGCAGAAAGACAGGCGGCTACACCTTC. Encoded protein: CASRKTGGYTF.

This chain connects TRBV2 to TRBJ1-1, with 10 bases that match TRBD1. The CDR3 is 16 amino acids. The ends lost 6 bases at V and 0 bases at J; junction bases unmatched: 7. Germline V gives CDR1 SNHLY, CDR2 FYNNEI. The CDR3 here is CASRGTGDRVNTEAFF. CDR3 in DNA: TGTGCCAGCAGGGGGACAGGGGATCGGGTGAACACTGAAGCTTTCTTT.

In DNA, the CDR3 is TGTGCCAGTAGTATGATGGACAGGGCATTTGGGTTCAAAGCTTTCTTT. Amino acid sequence: CASSMMDRAFGFKAFF. The J gene is TRBJ1-1, the V gene TRBV19; 8 nucleotides match TRBD1. The junction had 15 bases not matched to a gene; V was cut back by 3 bases and J by 9 bases. Germline CDR1 LNHDA, CDR2 SQIVND (reference sequence). The CDR3 runs 16 residues.

The chain links TRBV28 to TRBJ1-5; TRBD1 matches at 7 bases. Germline loops: CDR1 MDHEN, CDR2 SYDVKM. Trimming at V came to 2 bases and at J to 2 bases, leaving 6 bases not matched to a gene. This CDR3 contains 16 residues. The CDR3 region is CASSLTGTDRNQPQHF. In DNA form, the CDR3 reads TGTGCCAGCAGTTTAACCGGGACAGACCGCAATCAGCCCCAGCATTTT.

The CDR3 reads CAFGGGHGKDYTF. DNA for the CDR3: TGTGCCTTCGGCGGGGGACACGGGAAAGACTACACCTTC. This chain uses TRBV30 with TRBJ1-2; D is possibly TRBD1 (6 bases). The CDR3 has 13 amino acids. Between the trimmed V and J ends, which lost 7 bases and 10 bases, there was a span of 22 bases. Germline V gives CDR1 GTSNPN, CDR2 SVGIG (reference sequence). The whole variable domain, filled in from reference TRBV30 and TRBJ1-2, reads SQTIHQWPATLVQPVGSPLSLECTVEGTSNPNLYWYRQAAGRGLQLLFYSVGIGQISSEVPQNLSASRPQDRQFILSSKKLLLSDSGFYLCAFGGGHGKDYTFGSGTRLTVV.

The rearrangement links TRBV21-1 to TRBJ1-5. TRBV21-1 is annotated as a pseudogene. The CDR3 length is 18 residues. The CDR3: CASSKVIRGDYSNQPQHF. CDR3 DNA: TGTGCCAGCAGCAAAGTCATTCGGGGCGACTATAGCAATCAGCCCCAGCATTTT.

The count of this clone is one. The chain carries TRBV19 and TRBJ1-2; D is ambiguous. The germline V gene has CDR1 LNHDA and CDR2 SQIVND (reference sequence). There are 13 residues in the CDR3. Trimming took off 3 bases at V and 3 bases at J, with 8 bases between the two ends. The CDR3 DNA follows: TGTGCCAGTAGTATTCAGAAATACTATGGCTACACCTTC. The encoded protein is CASSIQKYYGYTF.

V and J are TRBV19 and TRBJ1-3; TRBD1 aligns across 7 bases. V was clipped by 5 bases and J by 2 bases; unmatched bases: 6. CDR3 length equals 15 residues. Per the germline V gene, CDR1 is LNHDA and CDR2 is SQIVND (reference sequence). The DNA for the CDR3 is TGTGCCAGTAGTGGTCGACAGGGAGCTGGAAACACCATATATTTT. Translation: CASSGRQGAGNTIYF.